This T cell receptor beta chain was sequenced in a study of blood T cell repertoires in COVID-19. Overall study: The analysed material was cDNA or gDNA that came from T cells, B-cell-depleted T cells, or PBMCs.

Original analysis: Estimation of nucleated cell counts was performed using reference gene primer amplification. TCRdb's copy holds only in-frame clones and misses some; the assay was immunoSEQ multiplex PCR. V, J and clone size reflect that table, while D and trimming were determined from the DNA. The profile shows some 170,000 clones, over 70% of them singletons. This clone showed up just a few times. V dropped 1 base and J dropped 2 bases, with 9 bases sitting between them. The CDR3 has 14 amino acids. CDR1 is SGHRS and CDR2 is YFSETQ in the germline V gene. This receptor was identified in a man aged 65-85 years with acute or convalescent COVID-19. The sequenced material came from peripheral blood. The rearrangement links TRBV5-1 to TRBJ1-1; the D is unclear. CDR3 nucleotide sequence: TGCGCCAGCAGCTTGCCTCCGGGAAACACTGAAGCTTTCTTT. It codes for CASSLPPGNTEAFF.